The 26 T cell receptor beta chains below all came from one sample that was sequenced in a study of response to subunit inactivated influenza vaccine. TCRdb processed the RT-PCR reads anew with MiXCR; each CDR3 protein has one entry. The sample has roughly 550,000 distinct CDR3 sequences; 20% to 25% are singletons. The same data also contributed to another study, on T cells expressing NK-cell markers. That work states: What made the TCR beta cDNA was 5'RACE template switching with UMIs.

The source material was CD4+ T cells sorted from PBMCs, sampled approximately 12 days after vaccination. Every receptor here comes from a man aged 50-60 years who received an inactivated influenza vaccine.

This clonotype was seen more than once but under ten times. This chain uses TRBV2 with TRBJ2-2; 8 bases agree with TRBD2. The CDR3 is 12 residues long. Germline CDR1 and CDR2: SNHLY and FYNNEI. V lost 10 bases and J lost 4; bases outside the gene matches: 2. The CDR3 sequence is CATGTSTGELFF. DNA for the CDR3: TGTGCCACCGGGACTAGCACCGGGGAGCTGTTTTTT.

This clonotype was counted a few times. The rearrangement uses TRBV11-2 and TRBJ2-7; D unresolved. Germline values: CDR1 SGHAT, CDR2 FQNNGV. This CDR3 contains 14 residues. The V gene lost 5 bases and the J gene lost 6 bases, with 17 bases spanning the gap. The CDR3 is CASSPAPEVSEQYF. In DNA form, the CDR3 reads TGTGCCAGCAGCCCGGCCCCAGAGGTCAGCGAGCAGTACTTC.

V and J are TRBV7-9 and TRBJ2-3; D is perhaps TRBD2 (6 bases). Germline CDR1 SEHNR, CDR2 FQNEAQ (reference sequence). Trimming left V 5 bases short and J 2 bases short, with 17 bases between. This CDR3 is 16 amino acids long. The chain's CDR3 is CASSRNQRVLTDTQYF. CDR3 bases: TGTGCCAGCAGCCGCAACCAGCGGGTTCTCACAGATACGCAGTATTTT.

The chain recombines TRBV4-3 with TRBJ2-1; 7 positions match TRBD2. The CDR3 sequence is 15 residues long. Germline lookup yields CDR1 LGHNA and CDR2 YSLEER. The V gene end was trimmed by 1 base and the J gene end by 4 bases; junction bases not matched to a gene: 4. CDR3 nucleotide sequence: TGCGCCAGCAGCCAAGGAGCGGGATCTTACAATGAGCAGTTCTTC. It specifies CASSQGAGSYNEQFF.

V usage is TRBV12-3 or TRBV12-4 and J usage is TRBJ2-7; no definite D call. The CDR3 sequence is 16 residues long. Trimming shortened V by 2 bases and J by 1 base, and 15 bases separated the two germline ends. The CDR3 loop is CASSLLGADRSYEQYF. The CDR3 DNA follows: TGTGCCAGCAGTTTATTGGGTGCCGATCGTTCCTACGAGCAGTACTTC.

The chain uses TRBV6-2 or TRBV6-3 and TRBJ1-1; TRBD1 agrees at 10 bases. V dropped 6 bases and J dropped 5; count of bases not matched to a gene: 9. This CDR3 is 15 amino acids long. Germline lookup yields CDR1 MNHEY and CDR2 SVGEGT. The CDR3 loop reads CASRDRRTGGTEAFF. The CDR3 nucleotides are TGTGCCAGCAGGGACCGTCGGACAGGGGGGACTGAAGCTTTCTTT.

This clonotype showed up just a few times. This chain links TRBV5-1 with TRBJ2-5; D uncertain. The CDR3 spans 15 residues. The V gene lost 0 bases and the J gene lost 3 bases, with 12 bases spanning the gap. Germline CDR1 and CDR2: SGHRS and YFSETQ. CDR3 amino acids: CASSLVAAPEETQYF. The CDR3 DNA follows: TGCGCCAGCAGCTTGGTCGCAGCGCCGGAAGAGACCCAGTACTTC.

This clonotype was picked up a small number of times. The chain employs TRBV6-2 or TRBV6-3 and TRBJ2-1; 13 bases are shared with TRBD2. V was pared by 5 bases and J by 6 bases, with 4 bases of the junction left unmatched. This CDR3 contains 15 residues. The germline CDR1 and CDR2 sequences are MNHEY and SVGEGT. The DNA of the CDR3 is TGTGCCAGCAGTCGGGGACTAGCGGGACCCAATGAGCAGTTCTTC. It yields the protein CASSRGLAGPNEQFF.

The chain has TRBV6-2 or TRBV6-3 and TRBJ1-1; the D is unclear. The CDR3 sequence is 14 residues long. The V end was cut by 0 bases, the J end by 1 base, with 6 bases between. Germline assignment: CDR1 MNHEY and CDR2 SVGEGT. CDR3 residues: CASSYSRGNTEAFF. In DNA, the CDR3 is TGTGCCAGCAGTTACTCGAGAGGGAACACTGAAGCTTTCTTT.

The rearrangement uses TRBV29-1 and TRBJ2-2, with D unclear. The germline gives CDR1 SQVTM, CDR2 ANQGSEA. CDR3 size: 11 residues. The V end was cut by 4 bases, the J end by 6 bases, with 6 bases between. The chain's CDR3 is CSVGAPGELFF. In nucleotides, the CDR3 is TGCAGCGTTGGGGCACCCGGGGAGCTGTTTTTT.

The chain is built from TRBV20-1 and TRBJ1-6, with a tentative D call TRBD1 (5 bases). The CDR3 loop spans 13 amino acids. Germline assignment: CDR1 DFQATT and CDR2 SNEGSKA (reference sequence). V was pared by 6 bases and J by 6 bases, with 12 bases between. The CDR3 region is CSAHTGFNSPLHF. Here the CDR3 DNA reads TGCAGTGCACATACAGGTTTTAATTCACCCCTCCACTTT.

The chain recombines TRBV9 with TRBJ1-6; D is uncertain. V was pared by 6 bases and J by 6 bases, with 13 bases between. CDR1 SGDLS and CDR2 YYNGEE come from the germline V gene. The length of the CDR3 is 14 residues. The CDR3: CASKWGSGNSPLHF. DNA of the CDR3: TGTGCCAGCAAGTGGGGATCGGGTAATTCACCCCTCCACTTT.

The chain recombines TRBV4-3 with TRBJ2-1, with D tentatively TRBD2 (5 bases). V dropped 0 bases and J dropped 6 bases, with 12 bases sitting between them. The CDR3 is 15 amino acids. CDR1 and CDR2 (germline): LGHNA, YSLEER. CDR3 protein: CASSQDLLETNEQFF. DNA for the CDR3: TGCGCCAGCAGCCAAGATTTACTAGAGACCAATGAGCAGTTCTTC.

This clonotype has a handful of counts. The chain links TRBV3-1 to TRBJ1-1; D not resolved. The CDR3 spans 11 residues. Germline-derived CDR1 and CDR2 are LGHDT and YNNKEL (reference sequence). CDR3 coding DNA: TGTGCGGTCCGCGCTGCTGGTGAAGCTTTCTTT. Translating it yields CAVRAAGEAFF.

This clonotype was detected a few times. The gene calls are TRBV24-1 and TRBJ2-1, with 11 positions matching TRBD1. The CDR3 extends over 17 amino acids. J lost 8 bases, V lost 4 bases, and 12 bases had no gene match. Germline V gene lookup returns CDR1 KGHDR and CDR2 SFDVKD. The CDR3 reads CATSDPPGTGGRDEQFF. In DNA, the CDR3 is TGTGCCACCAGTGACCCTCCCGGGACAGGGGGTAGGGATGAGCAGTTCTTC.

This sequence joins TRBV10-3 and TRBJ2-1, with a possible D match to TRBD2 (6 bases). This CDR3 has 16 amino acids. The V gene's germline CDR1 is ENHRY and CDR2 SYGVKD. Trimming shortened V by 2 bases and J by 6 bases, and 17 bases separated the two germline ends. CDR3 sequence: CAISEQRRERGNEQFF. CDR3 sequence (DNA): TGTGCCATCAGTGAGCAAAGACGGGAGAGGGGCAATGAGCAGTTCTTC.

The chain uses TRBV6-1 and TRBJ2-2; TRBD2 agrees at 7 bases. CDR3 length: 16 residues. The V gene end was trimmed by 5 bases and the J gene end by 9 bases; junction bases not matched to a gene: 15. In germline, CDR1 is MNHNS, CDR2 SASEGT. CDR3 region: CASSQQRGNLRRELFF. CDR3 DNA sequence: TGTGCCAGCAGTCAACAGCGGGGTAACCTGAGGAGGGAGCTGTTTTTT.

The genes are TRBV3-1 and TRBJ2-1; TRBD1 might be the D (7 bases). V was trimmed by 1 base and J by 7 bases, leaving 11 bases between them. The CDR3 sequence is 14 residues long. Germline-derived CDR1 and CDR2 are LGHDT and YNNKEL (reference sequence). CDR3 nucleotide sequence: TGTGCCAGCAGCCAAGCAGGGGGAGGAAATGAGCAGTTCTTC. Amino acid sequence: CASSQAGGGNEQFF.

The V and J genes are TRBV5-1 and TRBJ1-6; 7 bases match TRBD1. The germline gives CDR1 SGHRS, CDR2 YFSETQ. The length of the CDR3 is 16 residues. The trim removed 4 bases at V and 7 bases at J, leaving 11 bases unmatched. In DNA form, the CDR3 reads TGCGCCAGCAGCGAACGTTCGACAGGGTTAAATTCACCCCTCCACTTT. This codes for CASSERSTGLNSPLHF.

The genes are TRBV6-5 and TRBJ1-1; D is perhaps TRBD1 (5 bases). CDR3 length: 16 amino acids. CDR1 is MNHEY, CDR2 SVGAGI, per germline. V lost 0 bases to trimming and J lost 4 bases, with 15 bases between them. The CDR3 DNA reads as TGTGCCAGCAGTTACTCGGGGGGGGGAGGAGGCACTGAAGCTTTCTTT. This codes for CASSYSGGGGGTEAFF.

This clonotype was counted only a few times. This sequence joins TRBV5-1 and TRBJ2-2, with D unclear. Trimming left V 4 bases short and J 7 bases short, with 11 bases between. CDR3 length: 13 amino acids. Germline loops: CDR1 SGHRS, CDR2 YFSETQ. CDR3 loop: CASSDTLGGELFF. CDR3 in DNA: TGCGCCAGCAGCGATACACTCGGCGGGGAGCTGTTTTTT.

This clonotype was observed a few times. The V gene is TRBV7-7, the J gene TRBJ2-1; 8 positions agree with TRBD2. The J segment lost 10 bases and the V segment lost 5 bases, leaving 10 bases of the junction unmatched. The CDR3 has 14 amino acids. Germline loops: CDR1 SSHAT, CDR2 FNYEAQ (reference sequence). CDR3 sequence (DNA): TGTGCCAGCAGCCCAACGAGGACTAGCAGAGAGCAGTTCTTC. Protein: CASSPTRTSREQFF.

This clonotype was counted only a few times. The chain recombines TRBV29-1 with TRBJ2-1; D might be TRBD2 (6 bases). Germline V CDR1 and CDR2: SQVTM, ANQGSEA. V lost 2 bases and J 0 bases, leaving 11 bases between the germline ends. This CDR3 region has 15 residues. The CDR3 is CSVERDSSSYNEQFF. The CDR3 region has the DNA TGCAGCGTTGAAAGGGACTCGAGCTCCTACAATGAGCAGTTCTTC.

The J gene is TRBJ2-7, the V gene TRBV7-9; weak D call: TRBD2 (6 bases). This CDR3 spans 13 amino acids. CDR1 and CDR2 from the germline V gene are SEHNR and FQNEAQ (reference sequence). The V and J ends lost 1 base and 5 bases respectively, with 9 bases between them. This chain's CDR3 is CASSLVERDEQYF. As DNA, the CDR3 is TGTGCCAGCAGCTTAGTTGAGCGGGACGAGCAGTACTTC. The full variable domain, with the rest looked up from reference TRBV7-9 and TRBJ2-7, is DTGVSQNPRHKITKRGQNVTFRCDPISEHNRLYWYRQTLGQGPEFLTYFQNEAQLEKSRLLSDRFSAERPKGSFSTLEIQRTEQGDSAMYLCASSLVERDEQYFGPGTRLTVT.

This clonotype was seen many times. This chain joins TRBV7-2 and TRBJ2-5; 8 bases line up with TRBD2. V lost 1 base, J lost 5 bases, and 9 bases stayed unmatched. Germline-derived CDR1 and CDR2 are SGHTA and FQGNSA. This CDR3 contains 16 residues. The CDR3 spells CASSLGLTGGPETQYF. The CDR3 DNA reads as TGTGCCAGCAGCTTAGGGTTGACGGGAGGGCCCGAGACCCAGTACTTC.

The gene calls are TRBV4-1 and TRBJ1-6; D is ambiguous. This CDR3 is built from 16 residues. CDR1 and CDR2 (germline): MGHRA, YSYEKL. Between the trimmed V and J ends, which lost 1 base and 7 bases, there was a span of 14 bases. CDR3 sequence (DNA): TGCGCCAGCAGCCAAGTGGGCTTGTTGGGGAATTCACCCCTCCACTTT. It codes for CASSQVGLLGNSPLHF.